This TCR beta chain derives from a study of CD8 T cells in ankylosing spondylitis (TCRdb year 2017). For the wider study: T cell receptor beta repertoires were profiled in healthy donors and ankylosing spondylitis patients so that disease-linked TCR variants could be found. In total, the full study cohort was made up of roughly 110 healthy donors and 25 ankylosing spondylitis patients. Peripheral blood samples were taken, and synovial fluid was additionally collected from ankylosing spondylitis patients.

From cysteine to phenylalanine, the CDR3 is 14 amino acids long. Solely the CDR3 DNA is kept, with 42 bases framed from the first base. From the germline V gene, CDR1 is KGHDR and CDR2 is SFDVKD. V trim: 5 bases; J trim: 6 bases; unmatched bases: 6. Summary of the overall study and its limitations: Some motif variants were previously reported in synovial fluid and blood of reactive arthritis patients, suggesting common disease-initiation mechanisms. The disease-linked clones showed a CD8+ phenotype and occurred at relatively low frequencies in peripheral blood. The disease-linked clones were reported as significantly enriched in matched synovial fluid samples from ankylosing spondylitis patients. Blood from ankylosing spondylitis patients appeared to be characterized by a TCR beta motif made up of several highly homologous amino acid variants.

Sequencing took place on an Illumina HiSeq 2500. TCR beta libraries were prepared by quantitative 5'-RACE with molecular barcodes. In the original analysis: Disease-linked TCR variants were identified with a new computational method built on a probabilistic model of VDJ rearrangement. TCRdb applied fastp at Q25 and MiXCR to the public reads, then kept only in-frame beta chains. Records with the same CDR3 protein are collapsed into one entry carrying the most frequent genes and DNA. None of the V and J calls come from the authors' own analysis; TCRdb made them. Present in this sample are about 90,000 distinct CDR3 sequences, approximately 9.6% of which were seen just once. The ten largest clones add up to more than 30% of the sample. This clonotype was seen only a few times. No cognate antigen has been identified for it. No qualities accompany the bases; no much larger clone lies one base away.

Rearrangement joined TRBV24-1 to TRBJ2-1, with 7 bases matching TRBD1. The TCR was taken from a male donor with ankylosing spondylitis. What was sequenced was blood, either unsorted or a sorted T cell fraction (not recorded which). The sequenced DNA is TGTGCCACCAGTGGTCATAGGGGGCTCAATGAGCAGTTCTTC. Translated, it reads CATSGHRGLNEQFF.